This T cell receptor (beta chain) is drawn from a study of blood T cell repertoires in COVID-19. Whole-study context: The samples span acute and convalescent COVID-19 from the United States, Italy and Spain. From T cells, B-cell-depleted T cells, or PBMCs came the material, which was cDNA or gDNA.

Trimming took off 0 bases at V and 7 bases at J, with 13 bases between the two ends. The CDR3 contains 15 residues. The V gene's germline CDR1 is MNHEY and CDR2 SVGEGT. In the source study's methods: Estimation of nucleated cell counts relied on the amplification of reference gene primers. The assay was immunoSEQ multiplex PCR, and TCRdb's table has in-frame clones only and misses some. V and J calls and clone size are given by that table; D and trimming were obtained from the DNA. Of hundreds of thousands of clones listed, roughly 84% are singletons. The TCR originated in a woman aged 40 to 50 who had recovered from COVID-19. The material sequenced was peripheral blood. The chain is built from TRBV6-2 or TRBV6-3 and TRBJ1-5; D is unresolved. In DNA, the CDR3 is TGTGCCAGCAGTTACTCCGGCGGGTTAGGGCAGCCCCAGCATTTT. It translates to CASSYSGGLGQPQHF.